These 23 T cell receptor beta chains were sequenced from one sample in a study of OX40 agonist ivuxolimab in advanced cancers. The table came from immunoSEQ multiplex PCR; TCRdb's copy has only in-frame clones and leaves some out. The repertoire holds about 43,000 clones, with around 86% as singletons. The sample in question was CD4+ or CD8+ T cells sorted from blood, obtained in a trial of the OX40 agonist ivuxolimab. Source of these receptors: an adult with an advanced solid tumor such as melanoma, head and neck, liver or kidney cancer.

This sequence joins TRBV5-1 and TRBJ1-2; D call uncertain. Trimming left V 6 bases short and J 6 bases short, with 9 bases between. CDR1 and CDR2 (germline): SGHRS, YFSETQ. This CDR3 spans 11 amino acids. The CDR3 region has the DNA TGCGCCAGCAATACTCCCGATGGCTACACCTTC. This gives the protein CASNTPDGYTF.

This clone was picked up one time. This chain links TRBV7-6 with TRBJ2-1; D assignment may be TRBD1 or TRBD2 (5 bases each). CDR1 is SGHVS, CDR2 FNYEAQ, per germline. The CDR3 extends over 16 amino acids. Trimming shortened V by 5 bases and J by 4 bases, and 18 bases separated the two germline ends. The CDR3 spells CASSPGRAQLYNEQFF. CDR3 bases: TGTGCCAGCAGCCCGGGACGAGCACAACTATACAATGAGCAGTTCTTC.

The chain links TRBV28 to TRBJ2-7, with D perhaps matching TRBD2 (7 bases). The CDR3 length is 17 residues. Germline V gene lookup returns CDR1 MDHEN and CDR2 SYDVKM. Trimming stripped 5 bases from V and 3 bases from J, with 23 bases between. The CDR3 loop is CASSVFGSGGGDYEQYF. Here the CDR3 DNA reads TGTGCCAGCAGTGTTTTTGGTTCGGGGGGCGGCGACTACGAGCAGTACTTC. Full variable domain (remainder filled in from reference TRBV28 and TRBJ2-7): DVKVTQSSRYLVKRTGEKVFLECVQDMDHENMFWYRQDPGLGLRLIYFSYDVKMKEKGDIPEGYSVSREKKERFSLILESASTNQTSMYLCASSVFGSGGGDYEQYFGPGTRLTVT.

This clone was detected a few times. CDR3 residues: CASSIGADFPEAFF. Written as DNA, the CDR3 is TGTGCCAGTAGTATCGGGGCAGACTTTCCTGAAGCTTTCTTT. The chain uses TRBV19 and TRBJ1-1, with a possible D match to TRBD1 (5 bases). Per germline, CDR1 LNHDA and CDR2 SQIVND (reference sequence). The CDR3 extends over 14 amino acids. V was shortened by 3 bases and J by 6 bases, with 14 bases between the two germline ends.

The chain is built from TRBV2 and TRBJ2-3; perhaps TRBD1 as D (5 bases). The CDR3 extends over 15 amino acids. Germline CDR1 SNHLY, CDR2 FYNNEI. V was shortened by 2 bases and J by 2 bases, with 11 bases between the two germline ends. This CDR3 is CASSELDTPTDTQYF. DNA for the CDR3: TGTGCCAGCAGTGAATTGGACACACCCACAGATACGCAGTATTTT.

This chain connects TRBV7-6 to TRBJ2-7, with unresolved D. V dropped 2 bases and J dropped 5 bases, with 10 bases sitting between them. CDR1 is SGHVS, CDR2 FNYEAQ, per germline. CDR3 length equals 13 residues. In DNA, the CDR3 is TGTGCCAGCAGCTTATCACCCGCACACGAGCAGTACTTC. Translation: CASSLSPAHEQYF.

This sequence joins TRBV28 and TRBJ2-1; 14 bases are a match to TRBD2. Germline V gene data show CDR1 as MDHEN and CDR2 as SYDVKM. V lost 3 bases, J lost 14 bases, and 6 bases stayed unmatched. CDR3 length: 14 amino acids. Here the CDR3 DNA reads TGTGCCAGCAGTTTGGGGACTAGCGGGAGAGTAGAGTTCTTC. Translated: CASSLGTSGRVEFF.

This sequence joins TRBV29-1 and TRBJ2-1; 8 positions match TRBD2. Germline values: CDR1 SQVTM, CDR2 ANQGSEA. The CDR3 extends over 15 amino acids. V was clipped by 7 bases and J by 5 bases; unmatched bases: 13. CDR3 nucleotides: TGCAGCGCCGAAATAAGCGGGAGTGGCGACAATGAGCAGTTCTTC. Protein product: CSAEISGSGDNEQFF.

The table lists this clone with a few counts. The J gene is TRBJ1-1, the V gene TRBV5-1; no clear D. The CDR3 contains 13 residues. Per the germline V gene, CDR1 is SGHRS and CDR2 is YFSETQ. V lost 0 bases to trimming and J lost 4 bases, with 7 bases between them. CDR3 region: CASSLAGVTEAFF. The CDR3 nucleotides read TGCGCCAGCAGCTTGGCCGGCGTCACTGAAGCTTTCTTT.

The chain carries TRBV27 and TRBJ1-1; possible D gene TRBD1, 5 bases. V dropped 2 bases and J dropped 4 bases, with 14 bases sitting between them. The CDR3 runs to 15 residues. Germline V lookup: CDR1 MNHEY, CDR2 SMNVEV (reference sequence). The CDR3: CASSLGAGSATEAFF. CDR3 coding DNA: TGTGCCAGCAGTTTAGGGGCAGGATCCGCCACTGAAGCTTTCTTT.

This clone was observed a single time. The rearrangement links TRBV7-9 to TRBJ2-7; 8 bases are a match to TRBD2. The CDR3 runs to 16 residues. The trim removed 7 bases at V and 7 bases at J, leaving 18 bases unmatched. CDR1 is SEHNR, CDR2 FQNEAQ, per germline (reference sequence). The CDR3 reads CASIPLGGPLAGEQYF. For the CDR3, the DNA is TGTGCCAGCATCCCCCTTGGGGGACCCTTAGCGGGAGAGCAGTACTTC. The full variable domain, rest sourced from reference TRBV7-9 and TRBJ2-7, is DTGVSQNPRHKITKRGQNVTFRCDPISEHNRLYWYRQTLGQGPEFLTYFQNEAQLEKSRLLSDRFSAERPKGSFSTLEIQRTEQGDSAMYLCASIPLGGPLAGEQYFGPGTRLTVT.

The chain links TRBV11-2 to TRBJ2-3; a weak D match, TRBD2 (5 bases). Trimming pared 0 bases from V and 5 bases from J, leaving 18 bases between. CDR1 is SGHAT and CDR2 is FQNNGV in the germline V gene. The CDR3 totals 17 residues. CDR3 amino acids: CASSLDSWSGAQDTQYF. DNA for the CDR3: TGTGCCAGCAGCTTAGATTCATGGAGCGGAGCTCAAGATACGCAGTATTTT.

The chain employs TRBV11-2 and TRBJ2-7; no reliable D call. CDR3 length equals 17 residues. CDR1 and CDR2 from the germline V gene are SGHAT and FQNNGV. V was pared by 2 bases and J by 1 base, with 18 bases between. The CDR3 DNA reads TGTGCCAGCAGCTTATCCCGTTTTCGGGCCGTTTCCTACGAGCAGTACTTC. This encodes CASSLSRFRAVSYEQYF.

The V call is TRBV11-2, the J call TRBJ2-7, with D maybe TRBD1 (6 bases). The V gene lost 3 bases and the J gene lost 1 base, with 7 bases spanning the gap. The germline V gene has CDR1 SGHAT and CDR2 FQNNGV. There are 13 residues in the CDR3. The CDR3 bases are TGTGCCAGCAGCTTGGACAGTTCCTACGAGCAGTACGTC. Its protein product is CASSLDSSYEQYV.

The genes are TRBV27 and TRBJ1-2; tentative D call: TRBD1 (5 bases). Per germline, CDR1 MNHEY and CDR2 SMNVEV (reference sequence). The CDR3 contains 14 residues. V lost 2 bases, J lost 4 bases, and 11 bases lay in between. The CDR3 nucleotides are TGTGCCAGCAGTTTAGGGGACGGAAGCTATGGCTACACCTTC. Encoded protein: CASSLGDGSYGYTF.

The chain combines TRBV15 with TRBJ1-2; D remains unclear. The CDR3 has 12 residues. Germline loops: CDR1 LNHNV, CDR2 YYDKDF (reference sequence). The CDR3 DNA is TGTGCAACCCCCGGCCCAAGTCATGGCTACACCTTC. Its translation: CATPGPSHGYTF.

The rearrangement uses TRBV4-2 and TRBJ2-1; the D is unclear. CDR3 size: 12 residues. The germline V gene has CDR1 LGHNA and CDR2 YNFKEQ. V lost 4 bases to trimming and J lost 7 bases, with 8 bases between them. The DNA of the CDR3 is TGTGCCAGCAGCCCGGTCGGGAATGAGCAGTTCTTC. Translation: CASSPVGNEQFF.

The V gene is TRBV6-5, the J gene TRBJ2-7; 9 nucleotides match TRBD1. Trimming took 6 bases from V and 3 from J; bases not matched to a gene: 3. The V gene's germline CDR1 is MNHEY and CDR2 SVGAGI. This CDR3 is built from 13 residues. CDR3 in DNA: TGTGCCAGCAGGGGGACAGGGAGCTACGAGCAGTACGTC. Encoded protein: CASRGTGSYEQYV.

This clone was observed a few times. This chain connects TRBV7-3 to TRBJ2-3; maybe TRBD1 (6 bases). This CDR3 comprises 17 residues. Germline CDR1 SGHTA, CDR2 FQGTGA. Deletions cut 1 base from V and 1 base from J, with 15 bases between. The CDR3 DNA is TGTGCCAGCAGCTTAAAACCGGGACAAACTGGCACAGATACGCAGTATTTT. Its translation is CASSLKPGQTGTDTQYF.

V is TRBV28 and J is TRBJ2-7; D could derive from TRBD1 or TRBD2 (6 bases each). The germline gives CDR1 MDHEN, CDR2 SYDVKM. The CDR3 runs to 14 residues. The V end lost 6 bases, the J end lost 0 bases, and 12 bases lay between the germline ends. DNA of the CDR3: TGTGCCAGCAGGGGGGGCAGGGGCTCCTACGAGCAGTACTTC. Translating it yields CASRGGRGSYEQYF.

The chain recombines TRBV9 with TRBJ1-6, with D possibly matching TRBD1 (5 bases). CDR3 length: 12 residues. With 5 bases removed from V and 8 bases from J, the gap between germline ends came to 8 bases. Germline CDR1 is SGDLS and CDR2 is YYNGEE. The CDR3: CASRTEDSPLHF. The DNA for the CDR3 is TGTGCCAGCAGGACAGAGGATTCACCCCTCCACTTT. Using reference TRBV9 and TRBJ1-6 for the parts outside the CDR3, the full variable domain is DSGVTQTPKHLITATGQRVTLRCSPRSGDLSVYWYQQSLDQGLQFLIQYYNGEERAKGNILERFSAQQFPDLHSELNLSSLELGDSALYFCASRTEDSPLHFGNGTRLTVT.

The chain couples TRBV10-1 to TRBJ2-5; weak D call: TRBD2 (5 bases). The V and J ends lost 1 base and 5 bases respectively, with 17 bases between them. The CDR3 spans 16 residues. Germline CDR1 WNHNN, CDR2 SYGVQD (reference sequence). The CDR3 DNA reads TGCGCCAGCAGTGAGTATTCACTAGAAATGGGGGAGACCCAGTACTTC. Protein: CASSEYSLEMGETQYF.

This clone was seen only once. This chain joins TRBV21-1 and TRBJ1-5; the D segment call TRBD1 is taken from the table without a DNA check. TRBV21-1 is flagged as a pseudogene. The CDR3 extends over 18 amino acids. CDR3 loop: CANGPPGQAPGGNQPQHF. CDR3 sequence (DNA): TGTGCCAACGGACCTCCGGGACAGGCTCCGGGGGGCAATCAGCCCCAGCATTTT.